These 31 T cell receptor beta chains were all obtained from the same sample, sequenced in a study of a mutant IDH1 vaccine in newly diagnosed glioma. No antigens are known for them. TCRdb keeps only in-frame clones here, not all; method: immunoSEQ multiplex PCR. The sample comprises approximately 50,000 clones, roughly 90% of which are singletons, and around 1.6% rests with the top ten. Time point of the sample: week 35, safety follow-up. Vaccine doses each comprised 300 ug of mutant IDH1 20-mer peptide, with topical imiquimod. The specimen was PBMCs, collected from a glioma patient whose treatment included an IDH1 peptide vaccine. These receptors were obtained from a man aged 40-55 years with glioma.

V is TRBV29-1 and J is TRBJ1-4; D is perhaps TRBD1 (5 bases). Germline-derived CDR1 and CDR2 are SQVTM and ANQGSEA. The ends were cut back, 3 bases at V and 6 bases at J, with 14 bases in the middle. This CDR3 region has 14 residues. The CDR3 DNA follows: TGCAGCGTTGAGGGTGGGACGGAAGATGAAAAACTGTTTTTT. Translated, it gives CSVEGGTEDEKLFF.

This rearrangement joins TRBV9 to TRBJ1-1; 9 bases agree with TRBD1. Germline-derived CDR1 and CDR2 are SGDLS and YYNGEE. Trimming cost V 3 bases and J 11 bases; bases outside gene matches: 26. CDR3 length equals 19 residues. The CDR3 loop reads CASSAEAGTGFVGGRGAFF. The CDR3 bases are TGTGCCAGCAGCGCCGAAGCGGGGACAGGGTTCGTAGGTGGTAGAGGGGCTTTCTTT.

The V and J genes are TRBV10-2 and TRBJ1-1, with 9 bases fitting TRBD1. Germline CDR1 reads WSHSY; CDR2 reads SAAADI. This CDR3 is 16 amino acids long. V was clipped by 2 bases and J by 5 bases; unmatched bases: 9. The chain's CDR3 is CASSEGGQGGSTEAFF. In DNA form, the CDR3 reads TGCGCCAGCAGTGAGGGGGGACAGGGCGGGTCGACTGAAGCTTTCTTT.

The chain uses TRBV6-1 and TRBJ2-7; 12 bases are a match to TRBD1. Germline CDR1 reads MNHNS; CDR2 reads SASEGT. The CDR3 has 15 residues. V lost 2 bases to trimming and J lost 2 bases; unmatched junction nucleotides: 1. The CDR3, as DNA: TGTGCCAGCAGTGAAAGGGACAGGGGGCCCTACGAGCAGTACTTC. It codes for CASSERDRGPYEQYF.

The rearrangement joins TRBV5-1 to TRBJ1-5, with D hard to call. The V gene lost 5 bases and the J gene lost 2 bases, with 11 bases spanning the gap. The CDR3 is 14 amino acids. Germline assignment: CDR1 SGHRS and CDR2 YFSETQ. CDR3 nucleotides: TGCGCCAGCAGTAAGGATATTGGCAATCAGCCCCAGCATTTT. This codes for CASSKDIGNQPQHF. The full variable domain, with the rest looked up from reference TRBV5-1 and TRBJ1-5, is KAGVTQTPRYLIKTRGQQVTLSCSPISGHRSVSWYQQTPGQGLQFLFEYFSETQRNKGNFPGRFSGRQFSNSRSEMNVSTLELGDSALYLCASSKDIGNQPQHFGDGTRLSIL.

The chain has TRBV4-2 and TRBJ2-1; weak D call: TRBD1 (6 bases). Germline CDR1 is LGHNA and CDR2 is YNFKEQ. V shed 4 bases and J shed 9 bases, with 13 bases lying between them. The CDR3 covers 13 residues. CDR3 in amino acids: CASSPEGVREQFF. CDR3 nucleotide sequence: TGTGCCAGCAGCCCAGAGGGGGTGCGTGAGCAGTTCTTC.

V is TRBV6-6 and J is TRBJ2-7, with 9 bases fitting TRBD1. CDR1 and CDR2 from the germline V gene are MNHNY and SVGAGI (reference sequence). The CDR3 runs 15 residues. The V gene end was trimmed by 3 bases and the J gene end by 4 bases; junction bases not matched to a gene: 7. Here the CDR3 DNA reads TGTGCCAGCAGTTATGTTCCGGGACAGGGTTACGAGCAGTACTTC. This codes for CASSYVPGQGYEQYF.

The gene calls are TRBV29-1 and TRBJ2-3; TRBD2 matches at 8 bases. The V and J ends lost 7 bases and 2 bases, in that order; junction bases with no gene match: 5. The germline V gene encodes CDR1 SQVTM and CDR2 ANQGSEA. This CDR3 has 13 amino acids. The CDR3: CSAAGGDTDTQYF. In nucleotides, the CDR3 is TGCAGCGCCGCCGGGGGGGACACAGATACGCAGTATTTT.

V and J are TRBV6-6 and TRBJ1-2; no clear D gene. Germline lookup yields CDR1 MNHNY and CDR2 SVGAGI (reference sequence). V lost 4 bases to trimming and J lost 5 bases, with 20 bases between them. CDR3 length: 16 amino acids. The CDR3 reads CASSSVMASRRYGYTF. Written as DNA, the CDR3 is TGTGCCAGCAGTTCCGTCATGGCAAGCCGTAGGTATGGCTACACCTTC.

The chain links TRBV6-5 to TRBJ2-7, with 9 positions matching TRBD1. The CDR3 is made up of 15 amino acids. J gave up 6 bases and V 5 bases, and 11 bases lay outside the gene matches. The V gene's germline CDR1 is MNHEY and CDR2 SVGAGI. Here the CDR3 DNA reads TGTGCCAGCAGTGCGAAATCCGGGACAGGGAGCGAGCAGTACTTC. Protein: CASSAKSGTGSEQYF.

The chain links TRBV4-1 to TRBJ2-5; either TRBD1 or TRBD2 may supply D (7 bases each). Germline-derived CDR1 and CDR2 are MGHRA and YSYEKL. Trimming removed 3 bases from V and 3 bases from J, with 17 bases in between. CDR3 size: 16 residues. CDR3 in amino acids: CASSQGGGQSKETQYF. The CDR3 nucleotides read TGCGCCAGCAGCCAGGGGGGGGGACAGTCCAAAGAGACCCAGTACTTC.

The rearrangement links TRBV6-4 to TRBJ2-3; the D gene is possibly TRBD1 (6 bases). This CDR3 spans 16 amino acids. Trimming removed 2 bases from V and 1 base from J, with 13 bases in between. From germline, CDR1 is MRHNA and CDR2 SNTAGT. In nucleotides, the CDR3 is TGTGCCAGCAGTGACGGCAGGGGCACGGGCACAGATACGCAGTATTTT. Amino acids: CASSDGRGTGTDTQYF.

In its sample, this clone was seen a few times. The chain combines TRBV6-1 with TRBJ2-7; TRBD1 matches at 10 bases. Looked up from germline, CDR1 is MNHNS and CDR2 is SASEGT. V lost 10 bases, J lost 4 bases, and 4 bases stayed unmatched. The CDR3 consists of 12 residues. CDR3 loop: CAIRQGAYEQYF. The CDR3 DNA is TGTGCCATAAGACAGGGGGCTTACGAGCAGTACTTC.

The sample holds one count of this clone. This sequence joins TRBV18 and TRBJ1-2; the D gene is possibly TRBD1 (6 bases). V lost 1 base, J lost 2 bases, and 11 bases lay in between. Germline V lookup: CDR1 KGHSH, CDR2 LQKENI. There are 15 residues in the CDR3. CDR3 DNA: TGTGCCAGCTCACCACGAGTTGGACAGAACTATGGCTACACCTTC. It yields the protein CASSPRVGQNYGYTF.

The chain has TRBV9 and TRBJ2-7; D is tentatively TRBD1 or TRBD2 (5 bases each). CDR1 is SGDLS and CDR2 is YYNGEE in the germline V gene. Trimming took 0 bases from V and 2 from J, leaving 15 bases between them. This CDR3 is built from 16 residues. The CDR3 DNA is TGTGCCAGCAGCGTAGCACACGCGAGGGGAACCTACGAGCAGTACTTC. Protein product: CASSVAHARGTYEQYF.

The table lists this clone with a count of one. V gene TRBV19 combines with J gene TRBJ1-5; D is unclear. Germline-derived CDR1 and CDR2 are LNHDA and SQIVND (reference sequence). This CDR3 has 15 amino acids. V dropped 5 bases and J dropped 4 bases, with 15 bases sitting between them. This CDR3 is CASSPPWQNNQPQHF. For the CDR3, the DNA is TGTGCCAGTAGTCCCCCGTGGCAGAATAATCAGCCCCAGCATTTT.

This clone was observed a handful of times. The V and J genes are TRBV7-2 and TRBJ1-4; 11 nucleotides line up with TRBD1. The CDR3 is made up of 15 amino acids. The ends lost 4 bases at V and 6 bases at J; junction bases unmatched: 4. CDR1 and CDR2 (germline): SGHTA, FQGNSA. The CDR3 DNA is TGTGCCAGCAGCTCTCGGACAGGGGGCGATGAAAAACTGTTTTTT. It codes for CASSSRTGGDEKLFF.

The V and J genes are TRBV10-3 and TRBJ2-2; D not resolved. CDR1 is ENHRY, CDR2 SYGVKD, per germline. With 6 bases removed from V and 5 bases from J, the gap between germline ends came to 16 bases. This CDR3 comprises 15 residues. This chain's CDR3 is CAIRATRALTGELFF. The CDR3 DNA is TGTGCCATCAGGGCGACTCGGGCGCTTACCGGGGAGCTGTTTTTT.

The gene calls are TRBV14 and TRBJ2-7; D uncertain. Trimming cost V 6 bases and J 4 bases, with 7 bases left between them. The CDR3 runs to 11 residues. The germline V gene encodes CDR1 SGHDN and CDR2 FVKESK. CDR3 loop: CASSMGYEQYF. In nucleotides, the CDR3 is TGTGCCAGCAGTATGGGATACGAGCAGTACTTC.

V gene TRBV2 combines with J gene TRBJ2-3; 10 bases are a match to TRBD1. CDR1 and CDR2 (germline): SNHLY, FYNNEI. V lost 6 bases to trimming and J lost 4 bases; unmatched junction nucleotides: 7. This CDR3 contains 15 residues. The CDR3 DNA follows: TGTGCCAGCAGCCGGGGACAGGGGTTCCCAGATACGCAGTATTTT. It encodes CASSRGQGFPDTQYF.

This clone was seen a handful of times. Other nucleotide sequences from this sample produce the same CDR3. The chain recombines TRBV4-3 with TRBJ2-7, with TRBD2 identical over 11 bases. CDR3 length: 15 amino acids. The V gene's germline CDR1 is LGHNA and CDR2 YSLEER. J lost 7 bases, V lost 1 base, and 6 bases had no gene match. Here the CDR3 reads CASSQGLAGGWEQYF. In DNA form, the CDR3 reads TGCGCCAGCAGCCAAGGGCTAGCGGGAGGTTGGGAGCAGTACTTC.

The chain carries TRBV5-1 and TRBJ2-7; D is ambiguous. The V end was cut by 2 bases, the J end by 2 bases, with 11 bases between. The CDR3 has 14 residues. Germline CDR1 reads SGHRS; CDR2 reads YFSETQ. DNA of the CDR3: TGCGCCAGCAGCTTAGTAGGCGGAACCTACGAGCAGTACTTC. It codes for CASSLVGGTYEQYF.

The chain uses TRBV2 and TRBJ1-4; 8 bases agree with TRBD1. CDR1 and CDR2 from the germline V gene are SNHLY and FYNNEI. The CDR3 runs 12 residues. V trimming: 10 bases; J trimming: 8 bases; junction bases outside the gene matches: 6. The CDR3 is CATGQGREKLFF. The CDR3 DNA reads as TGTGCCACTGGACAGGGACGCGAAAAACTGTTTTTT.

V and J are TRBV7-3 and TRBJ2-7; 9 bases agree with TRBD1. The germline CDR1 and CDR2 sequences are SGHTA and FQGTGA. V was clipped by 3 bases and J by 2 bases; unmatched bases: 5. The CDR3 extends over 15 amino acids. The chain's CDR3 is CASSLGDRETYEQYF. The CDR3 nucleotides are TGTGCCAGCAGCTTGGGGGACAGGGAGACCTACGAGCAGTACTTC.

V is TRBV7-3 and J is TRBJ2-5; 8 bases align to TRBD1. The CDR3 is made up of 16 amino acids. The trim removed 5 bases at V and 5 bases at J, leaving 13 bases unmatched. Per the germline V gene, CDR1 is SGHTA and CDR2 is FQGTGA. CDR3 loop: CASSPTGQGRFETQYF. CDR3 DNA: TGTGCCAGCAGCCCCACCGGACAGGGTAGATTCGAGACCCAGTACTTC. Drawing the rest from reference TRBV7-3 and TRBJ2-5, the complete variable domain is GAGVSQTPSNKVTEKGKYVELRCDPISGHTALYWYRQSLGQGPEFLIYFQGTGAADDSGLPNDRFFAVRPEGSVSTLKIQRTERGDSAVYLCASSPTGQGRFETQYFGPGTRLLVL.

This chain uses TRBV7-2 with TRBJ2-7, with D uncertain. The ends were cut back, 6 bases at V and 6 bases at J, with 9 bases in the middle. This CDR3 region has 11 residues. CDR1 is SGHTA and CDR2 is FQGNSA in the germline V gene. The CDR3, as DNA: TGTGCCAGCAGGTCGGGTCGCGAGCAGTACTTC. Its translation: CASRSGREQYF.

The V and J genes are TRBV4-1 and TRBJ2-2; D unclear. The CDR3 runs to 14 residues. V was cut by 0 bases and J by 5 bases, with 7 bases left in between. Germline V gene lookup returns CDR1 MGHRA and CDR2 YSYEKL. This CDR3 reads CASSQEPGTGELFF. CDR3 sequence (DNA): TGCGCCAGCAGCCAAGAGCCCGGGACCGGGGAGCTGTTTTTT.

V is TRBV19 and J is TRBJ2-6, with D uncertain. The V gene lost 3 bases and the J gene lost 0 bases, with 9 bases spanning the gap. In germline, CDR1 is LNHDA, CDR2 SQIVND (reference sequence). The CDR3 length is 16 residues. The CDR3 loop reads CASSMAAHSGANVLTF. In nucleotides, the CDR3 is TGTGCCAGTAGTATGGCAGCCCACTCTGGGGCCAACGTCCTGACTTTC.

This chain's CDR3 is CASSLGREGEKLFF. For the CDR3, the DNA is TGTGCCAGCAGCTTAGGCAGGGAGGGTGAAAAACTGTTTTTT. The V call is TRBV7-6, the J call TRBJ1-4; weak D call: TRBD1 (5 bases). V shed 1 base and J shed 7 bases, with 10 bases lying between them. Germline loops: CDR1 SGHVS, CDR2 FNYEAQ. This CDR3 comprises 14 residues.

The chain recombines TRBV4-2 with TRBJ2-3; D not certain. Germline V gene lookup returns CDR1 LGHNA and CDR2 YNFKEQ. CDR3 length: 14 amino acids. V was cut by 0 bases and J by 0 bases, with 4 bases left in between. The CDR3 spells CASSQEGSTDTQYF. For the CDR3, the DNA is TGTGCCAGCAGCCAAGAGGGTAGCACAGATACGCAGTATTTT.

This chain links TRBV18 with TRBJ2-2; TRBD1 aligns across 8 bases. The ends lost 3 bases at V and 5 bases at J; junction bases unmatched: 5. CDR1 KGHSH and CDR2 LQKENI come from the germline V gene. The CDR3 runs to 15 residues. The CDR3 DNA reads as TGTGCCAGCTCACCTCGGACAGGGAGGACCGGGGAGCTGTTTTTT. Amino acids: CASSPRTGRTGELFF.